This passage covers 10 T cell receptor beta chains from one sample sequenced in a study of blood T cell repertoires in COVID-19. Assay used: immunoSEQ multiplex PCR; TCRdb lists only in-frame clones, some missing. The table has tens of thousands of clones, about 85% seen once. The specimen was peripheral blood. The receptors were gathered from a man between 70 and 80 years old with acute or convalescent COVID-19.

The chain recombines TRBV3-1 (or the pseudogene TRBV3-2) with TRBJ1-6; unclear D gene. V was trimmed by 5 bases and J by 8 bases, leaving 16 bases between them. Germline assignment: CDR1 LGHDT and CDR2 YNNKEL (reference sequence). CDR3 length: 15 amino acids. In DNA, the CDR3 is TGTGCCAGCAGCTCGTCTTCGGGGATCGATTCACCCCTCCACTTT. Amino acids: CASSSSSGIDSPLHF.

V and J are TRBV25-1 and TRBJ1-2; perhaps TRBD1 as D (6 bases). Trimming left V 3 bases short and J 5 bases short, with 16 bases between. Germline assignment: CDR1 MGHDK and CDR2 SYGVNS. This CDR3 is built from 15 residues. The CDR3 protein is CASSDVQGSGYGYTF. The CDR3 nucleotides read TGTGCCAGCAGTGACGTACAGGGAAGTGGGTATGGCTACACCTTC.

The V and J genes are TRBV5-1 and TRBJ2-1; 7 nucleotides align to TRBD1. Germline V gene lookup returns CDR1 SGHRS and CDR2 YFSETQ. J lost 4 bases, V lost 4 bases, and 8 bases had no gene match. CDR3 length: 15 amino acids. Here the CDR3 DNA reads TGCGCCAGCAGCACACAGGGGTTAGCATACAATGAGCAGTTCTTC. Protein: CASSTQGLAYNEQFF.

This sequence joins TRBV6-1 and TRBJ1-5; TRBD1 might be the D (6 bases). The germline V gene has CDR1 MNHNS and CDR2 SASEGT. This CDR3 contains 14 residues. The V end was cut by 8 bases, the J end by 3 bases, with 14 bases between. The CDR3 region is CASGAGGPNQPQHF. In DNA form, the CDR3 reads TGTGCCAGCGGCGCTGGGGGCCCCAATCAGCCCCAGCATTTT.

The rearrangement uses TRBV7-6 and TRBJ1-2, with D tentatively TRBD1 (5 bases). This CDR3 has 15 residues. The germline V gene encodes CDR1 SGHVS and CDR2 FNYEAQ. V lost 0 bases and J 0 bases, leaving 8 bases between the germline ends. CDR3 sequence reads: CASSLAGGANYGYTF. The CDR3 nucleotides are TGTGCCAGCAGCTTAGCGGGGGGAGCTAACTATGGCTACACCTTC.

This clone was seen only a few times. The gene calls are TRBV19 and TRBJ1-5; D gene uncertain. The CDR3 is 15 residues long. The V gene's germline CDR1 is LNHDA and CDR2 SQIVND (reference sequence). The germline V and J ends were trimmed by 3 bases and 2 bases, with 11 bases remaining between them. This CDR3 reads CASSIWKGGNQPQHF. CDR3 nucleotides: TGTGCCAGTAGTATTTGGAAGGGAGGCAATCAGCCCCAGCATTTT.

V gene TRBV9 combines with J gene TRBJ1-1; D not resolved. CDR1 is SGDLS and CDR2 is YYNGEE in the germline V gene. The CDR3 consists of 13 residues. Trimming stripped 4 bases from V and 1 base from J, with 8 bases between. The DNA for the CDR3 is TGTGCCAGCAGCACACAACAGAACACTGAAGCTTTCTTT. The encoded protein is CASSTQQNTEAFF.

V and J are TRBV13 and TRBJ1-2; no clear D. Trimming took off 4 bases at V and 4 bases at J, with 13 bases between the two ends. The CDR3 loop spans 14 amino acids. Looked up from germline, CDR1 is PRHDT and CDR2 is FYEKMQ (reference sequence). CDR3 residues: CASSSRLGIYGYTF. In DNA, the CDR3 is TGTGCCAGCAGCTCCAGACTGGGTATCTATGGCTACACCTTC.

The chain links TRBV7-2 to TRBJ2-2; the match to TRBD2 covers 8 bases. The CDR3 extends over 16 amino acids. The J segment lost 5 bases and the V segment lost 1 base, leaving 6 bases of the junction unmatched. Germline V gene lookup returns CDR1 SGHTA and CDR2 FQGNSA. The CDR3 DNA is TGTGCCAGCAGCTTAGAACTAGCGGTGGCGACCGGGGAGCTGTTTTTT. Its protein is CASSLELAVATGELFF.

The chain is built from TRBV7-9 and TRBJ1-6; D is ambiguous. V lost 5 bases and J 6 bases, leaving 17 bases between the germline ends. CDR1 and CDR2 (germline): SEHNR, FQNEAQ (reference sequence). CDR3 length: 16 amino acids. CDR3 amino acids: CASSPPSGSGNSPLHF. CDR3 nucleotide sequence: TGTGCCAGCAGCCCCCCTTCGGGCAGCGGTAATTCACCCCTCCACTTT.